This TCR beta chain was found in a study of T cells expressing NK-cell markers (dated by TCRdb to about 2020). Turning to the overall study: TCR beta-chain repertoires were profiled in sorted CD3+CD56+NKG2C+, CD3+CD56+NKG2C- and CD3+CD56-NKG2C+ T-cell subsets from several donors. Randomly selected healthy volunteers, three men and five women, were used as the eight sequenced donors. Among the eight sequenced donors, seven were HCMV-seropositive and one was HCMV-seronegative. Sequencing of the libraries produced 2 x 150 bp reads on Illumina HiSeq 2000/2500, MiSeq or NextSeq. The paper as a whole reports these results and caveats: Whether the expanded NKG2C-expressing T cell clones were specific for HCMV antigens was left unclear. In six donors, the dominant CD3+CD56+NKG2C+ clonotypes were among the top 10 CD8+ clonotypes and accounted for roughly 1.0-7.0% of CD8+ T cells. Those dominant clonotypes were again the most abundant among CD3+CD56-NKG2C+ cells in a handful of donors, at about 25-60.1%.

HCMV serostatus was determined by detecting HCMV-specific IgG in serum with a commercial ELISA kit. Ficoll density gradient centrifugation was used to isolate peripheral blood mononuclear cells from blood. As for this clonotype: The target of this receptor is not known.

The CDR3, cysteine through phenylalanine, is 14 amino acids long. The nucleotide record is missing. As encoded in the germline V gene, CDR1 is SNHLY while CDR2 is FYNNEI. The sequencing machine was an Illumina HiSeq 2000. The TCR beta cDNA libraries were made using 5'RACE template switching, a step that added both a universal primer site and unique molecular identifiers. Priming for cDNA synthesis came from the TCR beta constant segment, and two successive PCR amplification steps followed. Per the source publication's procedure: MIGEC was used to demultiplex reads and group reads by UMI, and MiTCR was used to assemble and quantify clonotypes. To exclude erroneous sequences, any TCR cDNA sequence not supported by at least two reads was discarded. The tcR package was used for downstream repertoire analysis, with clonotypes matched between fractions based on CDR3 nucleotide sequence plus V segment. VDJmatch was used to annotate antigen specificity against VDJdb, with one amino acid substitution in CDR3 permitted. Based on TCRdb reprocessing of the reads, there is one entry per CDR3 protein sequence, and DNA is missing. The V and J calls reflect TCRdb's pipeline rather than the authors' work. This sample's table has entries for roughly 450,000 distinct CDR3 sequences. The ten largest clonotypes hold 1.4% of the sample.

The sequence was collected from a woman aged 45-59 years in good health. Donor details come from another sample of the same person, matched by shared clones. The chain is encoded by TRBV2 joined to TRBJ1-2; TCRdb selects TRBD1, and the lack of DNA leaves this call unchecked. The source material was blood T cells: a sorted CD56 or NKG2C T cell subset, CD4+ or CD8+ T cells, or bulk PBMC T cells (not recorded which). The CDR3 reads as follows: CASRETGQNYGYTF.